This is a list of T cell receptor beta chains from one sample in a study of blood T cell repertoires in COVID-19. Clones were read by immunoSEQ multiplex PCR, and TCRdb kept only the in-frame ones, dropping some. In the table there are roughly 68,000 clones, about 87% of which are singletons. The sequenced sample consisted of peripheral blood. These receptors all stem from a woman older than 75 with active COVID-19. Both conserved end residues are part of each CDR3. Each record gives: V gene, J gene, CDR3 length, CDR3 protein.

TRBV5-1	TRBJ2-1	17	CASSLRQTGASYNEQFF
TRBV3-1/TRBV3-2	TRBJ2-6	15	CASSTQGTGANVLTF
TRBV24-1	TRBJ2-2	14	CATATGMYTGELFF
TRBV10-3	TRBJ2-1	15	CAISDSRTLYNEQFF
TRBV5-1	TRBJ2-7	14	CASSLGTLSYEQYF
TRBV4-1	TRBJ2-2	16	CASSQTGLSNTGELFF
TRBV9	TRBJ2-7	18	CASSVGALAGGPSYEQYF
TRBV24-1	TRBJ2-5	15	CATSDPAGTMETQYF
TRBV4-1	TRBJ1-6	14	CASSQDFGLSPLHF
TRBV11-2	TRBJ1-6	15	CASSLVFSPNSPLHF
TRBV11-3	TRBJ2-1	17	CASSLGGTSGKYNEQFF
TRBV7-6	TRBJ2-1	12	CASSLNYHEQFF
TRBV18	TRBJ1-3	13	CASSPSLGDTIYF
TRBV14	TRBJ2-7	12	CASSPTGYEQYF
TRBV19	TRBJ1-1	12	CASSKGRKEAFF
TRBV20-1	TRBJ2-7	16	CSASPSGSGGNYEQYF
TRBV23-1	TRBJ1-2	14	CASSLDRANYGYTF
TRBV27	TRBJ2-3	15	CASSPSGQGMDTQYF
TRBV5-4	TRBJ1-2	15	CASGTGGSVYYGYTF
TRBV25-1	TRBJ2-7	14	CASVHGTGVYEQYF
TRBV19	TRBJ2-1	16	CASKSGRPGSYNEQFF
TRBV5-1	TRBJ1-2	15	CASSSWGGGYYGYTF
TRBV6-5	TRBJ2-7	16	CASSYFFIQGGSEQYF
TRBV24-1	TRBJ2-5	15	CATSDSDTVQETQYF
TRBV28	TRBJ1-3	16	CASSPRGRSSGNTIYF
TRBV18	TRBJ2-5	18	CASSQTGTSGSNQETQYF
TRBV27	TRBJ2-5	13	CASSQGVKETQYF
TRBV24-1	TRBJ2-3	17	CATKSALGDRGTDTQYF
TRBV25-1	TRBJ1-2	14	CASSDLRTGAGYTF
TRBV7-3	TRBJ2-1	21	CASSPIPGLAGGDGSLNEQFF
TRBV10-3	TRBJ1-1	12	CASRAQVTEAFF
TRBV10-3	TRBJ1-1	15	CAISESGGGNTEAFF
TRBV28	TRBJ2-3	17	CASSPLAGRARADTQYF
TRBV7-2	TRBJ2-7	13	CASSLAYGYEQYF
TRBV19	TRBJ2-7	14	CASSTRDSYYEQYF
TRBV24-1	TRBJ2-5	13	CATSDGAPETQYF
TRBV7-9	TRBJ1-1	13	CASTRGGETEAFF
TRBV5-6	TRBJ2-1	18	CASSLGGTSGSVYNEQFF
TRBV28	TRBJ2-1	14	CASSPGGSYNEQFF
TRBV19	TRBJ2-5	15	CASSSPTRAQETQYF
TRBV5-6	TRBJ2-7	13	CASSLDRVVEQYF